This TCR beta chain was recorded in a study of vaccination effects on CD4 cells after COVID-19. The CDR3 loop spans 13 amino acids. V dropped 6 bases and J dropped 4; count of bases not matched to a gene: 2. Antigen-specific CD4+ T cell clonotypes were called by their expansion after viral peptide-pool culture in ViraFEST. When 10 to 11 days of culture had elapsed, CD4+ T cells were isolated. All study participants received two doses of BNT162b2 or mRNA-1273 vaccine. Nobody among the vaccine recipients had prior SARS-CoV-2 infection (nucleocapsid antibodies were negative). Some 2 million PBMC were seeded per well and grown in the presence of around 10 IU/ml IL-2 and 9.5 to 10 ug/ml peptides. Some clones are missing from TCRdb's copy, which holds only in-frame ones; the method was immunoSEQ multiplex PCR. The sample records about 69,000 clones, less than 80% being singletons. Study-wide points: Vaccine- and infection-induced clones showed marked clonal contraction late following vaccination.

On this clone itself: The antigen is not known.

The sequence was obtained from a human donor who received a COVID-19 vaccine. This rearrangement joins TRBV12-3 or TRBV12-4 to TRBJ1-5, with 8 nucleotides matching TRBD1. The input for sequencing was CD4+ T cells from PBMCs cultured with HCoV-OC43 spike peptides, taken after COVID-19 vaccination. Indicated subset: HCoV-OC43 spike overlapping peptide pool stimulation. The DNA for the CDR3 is TGTGCCAGCAGGGGACAGGTAAATCAGCCCCAGCATTTT. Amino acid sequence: CASRGQVNQPQHF.